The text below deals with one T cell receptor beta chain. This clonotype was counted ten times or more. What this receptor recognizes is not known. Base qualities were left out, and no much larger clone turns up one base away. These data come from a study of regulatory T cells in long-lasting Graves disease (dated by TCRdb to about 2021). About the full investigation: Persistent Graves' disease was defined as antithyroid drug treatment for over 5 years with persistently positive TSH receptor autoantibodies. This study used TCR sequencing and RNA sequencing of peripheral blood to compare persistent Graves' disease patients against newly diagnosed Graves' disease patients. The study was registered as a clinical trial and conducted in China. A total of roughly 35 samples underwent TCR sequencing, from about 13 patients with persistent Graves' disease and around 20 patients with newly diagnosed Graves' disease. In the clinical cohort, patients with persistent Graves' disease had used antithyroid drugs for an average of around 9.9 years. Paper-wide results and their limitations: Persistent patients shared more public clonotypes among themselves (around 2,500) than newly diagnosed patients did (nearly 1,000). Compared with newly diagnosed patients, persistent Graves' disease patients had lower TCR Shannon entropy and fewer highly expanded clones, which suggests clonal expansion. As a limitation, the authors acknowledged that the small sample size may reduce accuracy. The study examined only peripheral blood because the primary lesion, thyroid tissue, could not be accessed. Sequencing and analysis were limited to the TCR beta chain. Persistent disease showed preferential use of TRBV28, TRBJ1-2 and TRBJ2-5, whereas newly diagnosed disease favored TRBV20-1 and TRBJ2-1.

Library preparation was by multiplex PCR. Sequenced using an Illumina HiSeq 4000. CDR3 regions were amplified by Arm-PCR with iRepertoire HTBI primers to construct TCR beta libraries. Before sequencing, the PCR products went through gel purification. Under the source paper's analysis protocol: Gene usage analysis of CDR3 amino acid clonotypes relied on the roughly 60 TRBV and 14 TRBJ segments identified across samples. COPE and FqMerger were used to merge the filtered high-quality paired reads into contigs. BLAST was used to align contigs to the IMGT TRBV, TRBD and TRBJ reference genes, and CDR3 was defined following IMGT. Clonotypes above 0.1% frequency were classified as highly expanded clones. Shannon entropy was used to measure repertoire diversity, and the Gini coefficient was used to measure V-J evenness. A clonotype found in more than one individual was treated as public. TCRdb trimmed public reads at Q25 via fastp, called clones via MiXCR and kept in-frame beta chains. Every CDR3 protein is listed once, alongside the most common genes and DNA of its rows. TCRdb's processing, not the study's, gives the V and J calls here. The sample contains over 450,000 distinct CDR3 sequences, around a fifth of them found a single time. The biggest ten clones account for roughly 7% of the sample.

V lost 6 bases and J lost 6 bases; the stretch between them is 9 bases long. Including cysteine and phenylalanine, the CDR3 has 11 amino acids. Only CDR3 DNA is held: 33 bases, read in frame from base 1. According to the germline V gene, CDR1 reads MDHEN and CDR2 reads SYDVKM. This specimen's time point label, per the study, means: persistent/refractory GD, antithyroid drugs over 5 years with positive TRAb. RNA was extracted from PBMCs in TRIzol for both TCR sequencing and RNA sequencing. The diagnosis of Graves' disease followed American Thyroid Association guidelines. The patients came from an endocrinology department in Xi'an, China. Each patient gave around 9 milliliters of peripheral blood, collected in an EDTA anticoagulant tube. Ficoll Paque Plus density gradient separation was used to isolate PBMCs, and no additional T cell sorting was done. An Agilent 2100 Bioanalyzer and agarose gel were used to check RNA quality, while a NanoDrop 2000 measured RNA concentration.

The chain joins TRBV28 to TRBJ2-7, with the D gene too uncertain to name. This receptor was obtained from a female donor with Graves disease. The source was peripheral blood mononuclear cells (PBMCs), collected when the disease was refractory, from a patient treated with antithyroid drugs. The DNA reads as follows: TGTGCCAGCAGCCCGACGGGCGAGCAGTACTTC. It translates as CASSPTGEQYF.